These 17 T cell receptor beta chains were sequenced from one sample in a study of cytomegalovirus exposure and HLA in healthy donors. Profiled with immunoSEQ multiplex PCR; TCRdb holds only in-frame clones, not every one. Among a few hundred thousand clones listed, 90% were seen once. Sequencing input: PBMCs. The receptors shown here come from a woman under 30 in good health and CMV-seronegative.

The V gene is TRBV29-1, the J gene TRBJ2-3, with D uncertain. The V gene lost 6 bases and the J gene lost 4 bases, with 14 bases spanning the gap. CDR3 length equals 13 residues. CDR1 is SQVTM, CDR2 ANQGSEA, per germline. CDR3 in amino acids: CSVVGPLSDTQYF. The DNA of the CDR3 is TGCAGCGTGGTTGGGCCACTCTCAGATACGCAGTATTTT.

CDR3 loop: CASRPSGRSSYEQYV. CDR3 nucleotide sequence: TGTGCCAGCAGGCCCAGCGGGCGGAGCTCCTACGAGCAGTACGTC. The chain links TRBV28 to TRBJ2-7, with a weak D call TRBD2 (6 bases). Germline loops: CDR1 MDHEN, CDR2 SYDVKM. The V end lost 6 bases, the J end lost 0 bases, and 15 bases lay between the germline ends. CDR3 length: 15 amino acids.

The chain combines TRBV21-1 with TRBJ2-3; TRBD2 reflects the table's D call only, with no check against the DNA. TRBV21-1 counts as a pseudogene. This CDR3 has 21 amino acids. The CDR3 DNA sequence: TGTGCCAGCAGTCCTCTTGTATTGGGACTAGCCGGAGGGGCACACACAGATACGCAGTATTTT. This gives the protein CASSPLVLGLAGGAHTDTQYF.

The count of this clone is one. V and J are TRBV29-1 and TRBJ1-2; 8 positions agree with TRBD1. Germline values: CDR1 SQVTM, CDR2 ANQGSEA. V dropped 7 bases and J dropped 8; count of bases not matched to a gene: 6. This CDR3 contains 11 residues. The CDR3: CSASDRGGYTF. The CDR3 coding sequence is TGCAGCGCTTCCGACAGGGGCGGCTACACCTTC.

This chain links TRBV6-5 with TRBJ2-7; D ambiguous. Trimming shortened V by 4 bases and J by 0 bases, and 10 bases separated the two germline ends. The CDR3 consists of 14 residues. Per the germline V gene, CDR1 is MNHEY and CDR2 is SVGAGI. The CDR3 nucleotides are TGTGCCAGCAGTTCTCTGACTGACTCCTACGAGCAGTACTTC. Its protein product is CASSSLTDSYEQYF.

J is TRBJ1-2 and V is TRBV7-9, with TRBD1 matching over 8 bases. Per the germline V gene, CDR1 is SEHNR and CDR2 is FQNEAQ (reference sequence). Trimming cost V 4 bases and J 4 bases; bases outside gene matches: 14. The CDR3 covers 17 residues. CDR3 in amino acids: CASSSAPNRGGFYGYTF. CDR3 nucleotide sequence: TGTGCCAGCAGCTCCGCTCCCAACAGGGGGGGATTCTATGGCTACACCTTC.

This rearrangement joins TRBV5-4 to TRBJ2-3; D is perhaps TRBD2 (5 bases). V lost 1 base, J lost 3 bases, and 9 bases lay in between. CDR1 is SGHNT and CDR2 is YYREEE in the germline V gene (reference sequence). The CDR3 loop spans 14 amino acids. The CDR3 reads CASSLPGRTDTQYF. The DNA for the CDR3 is TGTGCCAGCAGCTTGCCGGGAAGGACAGATACGCAGTATTTT.

The chain recombines TRBV4-3 with TRBJ1-2; D not resolved. Germline lookup yields CDR1 LGHNA and CDR2 YSLEER. The V and J ends lost 0 bases and 4 bases respectively, with 6 bases between them. The CDR3 extends over 13 amino acids. CDR3 residues: CASSQEISYGYTF. The CDR3 coding sequence is TGCGCCAGCAGCCAAGAAATATCCTATGGCTACACCTTC.

This clone was seen once. The chain is built from TRBV5-1 and TRBJ1-1, with unresolved D. With 4 bases removed from V and 7 bases from J, the gap between germline ends came to 14 bases. Germline V CDR1 and CDR2: SGHRS, YFSETQ. The CDR3 extends over 13 amino acids. DNA of the CDR3: TGCGCCAGCAGCCTCAAGCCAGACAATGAAGCTTTCTTT. As protein: CASSLKPDNEAFF.

V is TRBV28 and J is TRBJ2-7; maybe TRBD2 (6 bases). CDR1 is MDHEN and CDR2 is SYDVKM in the germline V gene. The germline V and J ends were trimmed by 3 bases and 6 bases, with 15 bases remaining between them. The CDR3 length is 14 residues. The CDR3 DNA is TGTGCCAGCAGTTTTGGGGGGAGTAGACGCGAGCAGTACGTC. It translates to CASSFGGSRREQYV.

This sequence joins TRBV14 and TRBJ2-7, with 7 bases identical to TRBD1. V lost 3 bases to trimming and J lost 4 bases; unmatched junction nucleotides: 12. The germline V gene has CDR1 SGHDN and CDR2 FVKESK. The CDR3 consists of 16 residues. This CDR3 reads CASSHRTGQKMYEQYF. Written as DNA, the CDR3 is TGTGCCAGCAGCCACAGAACGGGACAGAAGATGTACGAGCAGTACTTC.

The CDR3 region has the DNA TGTGCCAGCAGTTTAGTACAAAACTATGGCTACACCTTC. Protein product: CASSLVQNYGYTF. V and J are TRBV28 and TRBJ1-2; D is undetermined. V was shortened by 2 bases and J by 2 bases, with 6 bases between the two germline ends. There are 13 residues in the CDR3. In germline, CDR1 is MDHEN, CDR2 SYDVKM.

The chain joins TRBV11-2 to TRBJ2-7; D unclear. The CDR3 is 14 residues long. CDR1 and CDR2 from the germline V gene are SGHAT and FQNNGV. The ends were cut back, 7 bases at V and 4 bases at J, with 17 bases in the middle. The CDR3 here is CASNLGSILYEQYF. As DNA, the CDR3 is TGTGCCAGCAACCTGGGCTCGATCTTGTACGAGCAGTACTTC.

J is TRBJ2-7 and V is TRBV28; 7 bases map to TRBD1. The CDR3 has 14 amino acids. Germline CDR1 and CDR2: MDHEN and SYDVKM. The V segment lost 6 bases and the J segment 2 bases; nucleotides outside the gene matches: 7. The CDR3 is CASRPGQVAYEQYV. The CDR3 nucleotides read TGTGCCAGCAGACCTGGACAGGTTGCCTACGAGCAGTACGTC.

J is TRBJ2-1 and V is TRBV11-3; a possible D gene is TRBD1 (5 bases). The CDR3 runs to 14 residues. Germline CDR1 is SGHNT and CDR2 is YENEEA. V was shortened by 1 base and J by 7 bases, with 11 bases between the two germline ends. For the CDR3, the DNA is TGTGCCAGCAGCTTAGGAAGGGGTAAGAATGAGCAGTTCTTC. Protein product: CASSLGRGKNEQFF.

The chain employs TRBV28 and TRBJ1-2, with D possibly matching TRBD1 (6 bases). CDR3 length: 19 amino acids. Per the germline V gene, CDR1 is MDHEN and CDR2 is SYDVKM. Trimming removed 5 bases from V and 0 bases from J, with 25 bases in between. CDR3 loop: CASSPIPGHPTLANYGYTF. In nucleotides, the CDR3 is TGTGCCAGCAGTCCAATCCCGGGACACCCTACCTTAGCTAACTATGGCTACACCTTC.

The chain uses TRBV11-3 and TRBJ1-2, with D possibly matching TRBD1 (5 bases). The CDR3 is 17 amino acids. Trimming pared 7 bases from V and 5 bases from J, leaving 26 bases between. Germline values: CDR1 SGHNT, CDR2 YENEEA. CDR3 protein: CASTSPFGGSILYGYTF. The CDR3 DNA reads TGTGCCAGCACCTCACCCTTCGGGGGGAGTATTCTATATGGCTACACCTTC.